A single TCR beta chain is shown here with its context. Antigen: not known. The data derive from a study of T cell responses to AZD1222 COVID-19 vaccine. Study details: Researchers grouped second doses given at about 4 or about 12 weeks into one pool. Study results and limitations: Increases in Spike-specific TCR breadth and depth were seen after two AZD1222 doses. In a largely white British group with more females than males, clonal diversity was possibly underestimated.

Looked up from germline, CDR1 is MNHEY and CDR2 is SVGEGT. The CDR3 consists of 17 residues. Trimming took 6 bases from V and 0 from J; bases not matched to a gene: 10. Profiling relied on immunoSEQ multiplex PCR, and the TCRdb table lists in-frame clones only, not all of them. The table includes fewer than 120,000 clones, 81% detected once. The sequence was obtained from an adult in good health. This chain connects TRBV6-2 or TRBV6-3 to TRBJ2-2; 7 nucleotides align to TRBD1. Specimen: peripheral blood, collected on day 0 of AZD1222 vaccination. The CDR3 here is CASSPGQAKTNTGELFF. The CDR3 bases are TGTGCCAGCAGCCCCGGACAGGCCAAGACGAACACCGGGGAGCTGTTTTTT.